These 26 T cell receptor beta chains were sequenced from one sample in a study of blood T cell repertoires in COVID-19. The repertoire was sequenced with immunoSEQ multiplex PCR; TCRdb's copy has only in-frame clones and lacks some. Among 150,000 or so clones, over 60% were seen once, and the ten largest hold roughly 10%. The sequenced sample consisted of peripheral blood. The receptors derive from a woman between 50 and 59 years old with active or convalescent COVID-19.

The chain carries TRBV15 and TRBJ2-5, with 9 positions matching TRBD1. CDR3 size: 14 residues. Germline lookup yields CDR1 LNHNV and CDR2 YYDKDF (reference sequence). With V trimmed by 1 base and J by 4 bases, 1 base remained unmatched. The CDR3 reads CATSRVTGGETQYF. The CDR3 region has the DNA TGTGCCACCAGCAGAGTGACAGGGGGAGAGACCCAGTACTTC. Drawing the rest from reference TRBV15 and TRBJ2-5, the complete variable domain is DAMVIQNPRYQVTQFGKPVTLSCSQTLNHNVMYWYQQKSSQAPKLLFHYYDKDFNNEADTPDNFQSRRPNTSFCFLDIRSPGLGDTAMYLCATSRVTGGETQYFGPGTRLLVL.

J is TRBJ1-6 and V is TRBV6-6; weak D call: TRBD1 (6 bases). V lost 7 bases and J lost 7, with 8 bases in between. The germline CDR1 and CDR2 sequences are MNHNY and SVGAGI (reference sequence). The CDR3 spans 12 residues. The CDR3 DNA follows: TGTGCCAGCACGACAGGAAATTCACCCCTCCACTTT. The encoded protein is CASTTGNSPLHF.

V gene TRBV5-1 combines with J gene TRBJ1-1; 7 nucleotides line up with TRBD1. The CDR3 spans 15 residues. In germline, CDR1 is SGHRS, CDR2 YFSETQ. V lost 4 bases and J lost 0; bases outside the gene matches: 6. The CDR3 DNA sequence: TGCGCCAGCAGCGGAAACAGGGGCGTGAACACTGAAGCTTTCTTT. It encodes CASSGNRGVNTEAFF. Full variable domain (outside the CDR3, taken from reference TRBV5-1 and TRBJ1-1): KAGVTQTPRYLIKTRGQQVTLSCSPISGHRSVSWYQQTPGQGLQFLFEYFSETQRNKGNFPGRFSGRQFSNSRSEMNVSTLELGDSALYLCASSGNRGVNTEAFFGQGTRLTVV.

V is TRBV19 and J is TRBJ1-6; a weak D match, TRBD1 (5 bases). This CDR3 is 16 amino acids long. Trimming shortened V by 5 bases and J by 2 bases, and 13 bases separated the two germline ends. CDR1 is LNHDA and CDR2 is SQIVND in the germline V gene (reference sequence). CDR3 sequence (DNA): TGTGCCAGTAGTGCTCCAGGGCTGCCCTATAATTCACCCCTCCACTTT. Protein: CASSAPGLPYNSPLHF.

The rearrangement uses TRBV20-1 and TRBJ2-1; no clear D gene. This CDR3 has 12 amino acids. V was pared by 3 bases and J by 6 bases, with 9 bases between. Germline V gives CDR1 DFQATT, CDR2 SNEGSKA (reference sequence). In DNA, the CDR3 is TGCAGTGCTAGTAAGGCGGTCAATGAGCAGTTCTTC. Translated: CSASKAVNEQFF.

This clone was seen a single time. The rearrangement uses TRBV3-1 (or the pseudogene TRBV3-2) and TRBJ2-1; 9 bases agree with TRBD1. Germline CDR1 and CDR2: LGHDT and YNNKEL (reference sequence). CDR3 length: 15 residues. V lost 4 bases and J lost 9; bases outside the gene matches: 10. DNA for the CDR3: TGTGCCAGCAGCCCACAGGGGGCTGAGGTTAGTGAGCAGTTCTTC. Translated, it gives CASSPQGAEVSEQFF.

This clone was observed once. The rearrangement links TRBV6-2 or TRBV6-3 to TRBJ2-5, with 11 bases fitting TRBD2. This CDR3 contains 15 residues. CDR1 and CDR2 (germline): MNHEY, SVGEGT. The V gene end was trimmed by 4 bases and the J gene end by 4 bases; junction bases not matched to a gene: 5. The CDR3 here is CASSLAGGPGETQYF. CDR3 in DNA: TGTGCCAGCAGTTTAGCGGGAGGGCCGGGAGAGACCCAGTACTTC.

This clone was picked up a small number of times. The CDR3 DNA sequence: TGTGCCAGCAGTGAAGGAGGGTTCAATCAGCCCCAGCATTTT. Its translation: CASSEGGFNQPQHF. The gene calls are TRBV6-1 and TRBJ1-5; the D is unclear. The CDR3 consists of 14 residues. Per the germline V gene, CDR1 is MNHNS and CDR2 is SASEGT. Between the trimmed V and J ends, which lost 1 base and 3 bases, there was a span of 7 bases.

The chain links TRBV3-1 (or the pseudogene TRBV3-2) to TRBJ1-6; weak D call: TRBD1 (5 bases). Germline assignment: CDR1 LGHDT and CDR2 YNNKEL (reference sequence). Trimming removed 7 bases from V and 10 bases from J, with 17 bases in between. The CDR3 sequence is 14 residues long. CDR3: CASKNRPKGSPLHF. CDR3 sequence (DNA): TGTGCCAGCAAGAACAGGCCCAAAGGCTCACCCCTCCACTTT.

This clone was seen only a few times. The chain recombines TRBV6-1 with TRBJ2-5, with TRBD2 matching 8 bases. V trimming: 2 bases; J trimming: 7 bases; junction bases outside the gene matches: 21. The germline V gene has CDR1 MNHNS and CDR2 SASEGT. This CDR3 comprises 19 residues. This chain's CDR3 is CASSESGVVTSGPQGTQYF. Here the CDR3 DNA reads TGTGCCAGCAGTGAATCTGGCGTAGTTACTAGCGGACCCCAGGGGACCCAGTACTTC.

The gene calls are TRBV14 and TRBJ2-7; a weak D match, TRBD2 (5 bases). Germline V CDR1 and CDR2: SGHDN, FVKESK. The V and J ends lost 2 bases and 6 bases respectively, with 14 bases between them. There are 14 residues in the CDR3. In nucleotides, the CDR3 is TGTGCCAGCAGCCAATGGCGGACTCTGGGCGAGCAGTACTTC. The encoded protein is CASSQWRTLGEQYF.

The chain carries TRBV5-1 and TRBJ2-3; the D gene is possibly TRBD1 (6 bases). This CDR3 contains 14 residues. Germline CDR1 and CDR2: SGHRS and YFSETQ. The V gene lost 7 bases and the J gene lost 5 bases, with 17 bases spanning the gap. The CDR3 DNA sequence: TGCGCCAGCCGGGCAGGGGTCGCGGGAGATACGCAGTATTTT. Translation gives CASRAGVAGDTQYF.

V is TRBV28 and J is TRBJ1-5; D might be TRBD1 (5 bases). V was cut by 0 bases and J by 4 bases, with 13 bases left in between. The CDR3 sequence is 16 residues long. Germline V lookup: CDR1 MDHEN, CDR2 SYDVKM. This CDR3 is CASSLWEGTANQPQHF. CDR3 nucleotides: TGTGCCAGCAGTTTATGGGAGGGGACGGCAAATCAGCCCCAGCATTTT.

This clone appeared a single time. This sequence joins TRBV30 and TRBJ2-6; TRBD1 matches at 8 bases. This CDR3 is 19 amino acids long. V shed 0 bases and J 0 bases; nucleotides not matched to a gene: 10. Germline values: CDR1 GTSNPN, CDR2 SVGIG (reference sequence). The CDR3 region is CAWSVRRTGSPSGANVLTF. In DNA, the CDR3 is TGTGCCTGGAGTGTACGGCGGACAGGGAGTCCCTCTGGGGCCAACGTCCTGACTTTC. The whole variable domain, remainder taken from reference TRBV30 and TRBJ2-6, is SQTIHQWPATLVQPVGSPLSLECTVEGTSNPNLYWYRQAAGRGLQLLFYSVGIGQISSEVPQNLSASRPQDRQFILSSKKLLLSDSGFYLCAWSVRRTGSPSGANVLTFGAGSRLTVL.

This clone has only one observation. The V gene is TRBV7-2, the J gene TRBJ2-1; 11 bases agree with TRBD2. The CDR3 is 17 residues long. V was clipped by 6 bases and J by 7 bases; unmatched bases: 14. The germline gives CDR1 SGHTA, CDR2 FQGNSA. CDR3 coding DNA: TGTGCCAGCAGTTCGACTAGCGGGATACCCGGATGGAATGAGCAGTTCTTC. Its protein is CASSSTSGIPGWNEQFF. Together with reference TRBV7-2 and TRBJ2-1, the CDR3 gives the full variable domain: GAGVSQSPSNKVTEKGKDVELRCDPISGHTALYWYRQSLGQGLEFLIYFQGNSAPDKSGLPSDRFSAERTGGSVSTLTIQRTQQEDSAVYLCASSSTSGIPGWNEQFFGPGTRLTVL.

The V and J genes are TRBV7-2 and TRBJ1-2; maybe TRBD1 (5 bases). CDR1 is SGHTA and CDR2 is FQGNSA in the germline V gene. Trimming pared 5 bases from V and 4 bases from J, leaving 14 bases between. This CDR3 spans 14 amino acids. CDR3 in amino acids: CASSPQGDGYGYTF. The CDR3 region has the DNA TGTGCCAGCAGCCCCCAGGGTGACGGCTATGGCTACACCTTC.

V usage is TRBV6-2 or TRBV6-3 and J usage is TRBJ1-5, with 9 bases that match TRBD1. The CDR3 loop spans 14 amino acids. Germline V gives CDR1 MNHEY, CDR2 SVGEGT. The V and J ends lost 4 bases and 5 bases, in that order; junction bases with no gene match: 3. CDR3 in amino acids: CASSSTGGYQPQHF. The CDR3 DNA sequence: TGTGCCAGCAGTTCGACAGGGGGGTATCAGCCCCAGCATTTT.

This chain uses TRBV11-3 with TRBJ2-5, with 9 bases matching TRBD2. Germline-derived CDR1 and CDR2 are SGHNT and YENEEA. The V and J ends lost 5 bases and 4 bases, in that order; junction bases with no gene match: 11. The CDR3 runs to 16 residues. The CDR3 DNA reads TGTGCCAGCAGCACGAGAGGGAGCGGGAGGATAGAGACCCAGTACTTC. This codes for CASSTRGSGRIETQYF.

This clone was observed once. V gene TRBV2 combines with J gene TRBJ1-1; 7 bases align to TRBD1. Germline values: CDR1 SNHLY, CDR2 FYNNEI. V trimming: 5 bases; J trimming: 5 bases; junction bases outside the gene matches: 5. This CDR3 has 13 amino acids. The CDR3, as DNA: TGTGCCAGCAGTCGACAGGGATGGACTGAAGCTTTCTTT. Amino acid sequence: CASSRQGWTEAFF.

In regard to this clone: Distinct nucleotide sequences in the sample also encode this CDR3. The chain carries TRBV2 and TRBJ2-1; 11 nucleotides agree with TRBD2. Germline CDR1 and CDR2: SNHLY and FYNNEI. V gave up 6 bases and J gave up 2 bases; unmatched junction bases: 3. This CDR3 has 15 amino acids. The CDR3 DNA follows: TGTGCCAGCAGCCTTAGCGGGGGGGCCTACAATGAGCAGTTCTTC. Translated: CASSLSGGAYNEQFF.

This clone was picked up many times. Other DNA sequences of this sample code for an identical CDR3. The rearrangement links TRBV4-3 to TRBJ2-7; 7 bases map to TRBD1. Germline CDR1 and CDR2: LGHNA and YSLEER. The junction had 5 bases not matched to a gene; V was cut back by 0 bases and J by 3 bases. The CDR3 loop spans 15 amino acids. CDR3 bases: TGCGCCAGCAGCCAAGACAGGGGGAGTATCTACGAGCAGTACTTC. Its protein is CASSQDRGSIYEQYF.

The CDR3 DNA reads as TGTGCCAGCAGTTACCGGGAAAGAACTGAAGCTTTCTTT. Translated: CASSYRERTEAFF. This chain connects TRBV6-2 or TRBV6-3 to TRBJ1-1, with no clear D. CDR1 and CDR2 from the germline V gene are MNHEY and SVGEGT. There are 13 residues in the CDR3. V lost 2 bases and J lost 5, with 9 bases in between.

The chain is built from TRBV18 and TRBJ1-5; D is unclear. Trimming took off 3 bases at V and 5 bases at J, with 14 bases between the two ends. This CDR3 comprises 15 residues. Germline values: CDR1 KGHSH, CDR2 LQKENI. In DNA form, the CDR3 reads TGTGCCAGCTCACCCCGGGGAGGGCCGGATCAGCCCCAGCATTTT. It yields the protein CASSPRGGPDQPQHF. The variable domain in full, with the rest retrieved from reference TRBV18 and TRBJ1-5, is NAGVMQNPRHLVRRRGQEARLRCSPMKGHSHVYWYRQLPEEGLKFMVYLQKENIIDESGMPKERFSAEFPKEGPSILRIQQVVRGDSAAYFCASSPRGGPDQPQHFGDGTRLSIL.

This clone has only a few counts. The chain uses TRBV2 and TRBJ1-2; 8 bases map to TRBD1. Per germline, CDR1 SNHLY and CDR2 FYNNEI. The CDR3 contains 17 residues. After removal of 0 bases from V and 5 bases from J, the junction contained 11 bases not matched to a gene. This chain's CDR3 is CASSEALARGPGYGYTF. For the CDR3, the DNA is TGTGCCAGCAGTGAAGCGCTAGCCAGGGGGCCTGGATATGGCTACACCTTC.

The chain employs TRBV7-2 and TRBJ2-1; the match to TRBD2 covers 12 bases. The CDR3 consists of 17 residues. Trimming removed 3 bases from V and 0 bases from J; junction bases left unmatched: 3. Germline V gives CDR1 SGHTA, CDR2 FQGNSA. The CDR3 sequence: CASSFTSGGSSYNEQFF. The CDR3 DNA follows: TGTGCCAGCAGCTTTACTAGCGGGGGGAGCTCCTACAATGAGCAGTTCTTC.

The chain joins TRBV7-3 to TRBJ2-1; D perhaps matches TRBD1 (5 bases). Germline V gene data show CDR1 as SGHTA and CDR2 as FQGTGA. The V and J ends lost 0 bases and 7 bases respectively, with 7 bases between them. The CDR3 contains 13 residues. The CDR3 reads CASSLTPGNEQFF. CDR3 nucleotide sequence: TGTGCCAGCAGCTTAACCCCAGGGAATGAGCAGTTCTTC. Variable domain in full (rest from reference TRBV7-3 and TRBJ2-1): GAGVSQTPSNKVTEKGKYVELRCDPISGHTALYWYRQSLGQGPEFLIYFQGTGAADDSGLPNDRFFAVRPEGSVSTLKIQRTERGDSAVYLCASSLTPGNEQFFGPGTRLTVL.